This T cell receptor beta chain was identified during a study of graft-versus-host responses after intestinal transplantation. Study-level information: Anti-thymocyte globulin induction was given to all recipients, followed by tacrolimus and steroids for 3 to 4 years. Study-wide results and limits: Early post-transplant HvG declines were associated with peak circulating GvH clone levels. Individuals carrying graft-donor T cell macrochimerism showed high graft-versus-host to host-versus-graft clonal ratios in allografts. Some GvH clones were seen earlier in gut or blood, suggesting intestinal origin.

Concerning this clone: Its antigen is currently unknown.

Clones were read by immunoSEQ multiplex PCR, and TCRdb kept only the in-frame ones, dropping some. There are 35,000 to 45,000 clones in the sample; around 92% occur only once, and around 6.9% lies in the top ten. CDR1 and CDR2 from the germline V gene are SGHVS and FNYEAQ. Trimming removed 7 bases at V and 3 bases at J, with 9 bases between. This CDR3 has 13 residues. The gene calls are TRBV7-6 and TRBJ2-2; D is unresolved. The source was PBMCs, collected 260 to 270 days after transplant. This receptor was taken from a human patient who received an intestinal transplant, so some T cells may come from the graft donor. The CDR3 coding sequence is TGTGCCAGCAAATTCGACGACACCGGGGAGCTGTTTTTT. Protein product: CASKFDDTGELFF.